A single TCR beta chain is shown here with its context. Its antigen remains unidentified. The sample belongs to a study of cytomegalovirus exposure and HLA in healthy donors. Study findings and constraints: Donors belonging to an Asian-associated ancestry cluster reportedly showed fewer N-insertions in productive TCRs than the roughly 700-donor mean, according to what a later analysis found. Most of the CMV-associated TCR beta chains (in a later analysis) appeared to be HLA-restricted.

The PCR used 60 Vbeta and 13 Jbeta primers. TCRdb's table, derived via immunoSEQ multiplex PCR, lists solely in-frame clones and lacks some. In the table there are under 200,000 clones, roughly four fifths of which are singletons. Germline CDR1 reads SGHNT; CDR2 reads YENEEA. V shed 5 bases and J 3 bases; nucleotides not matched to a gene: 4. The CDR3 totals 15 residues. Sequenced material: PBMCs. The J gene is TRBJ2-1, the V gene TRBV11-3; the match to TRBD1 covers 10 bases. The TCR originated in a man aged 25-45 years in good health and CMV-seronegative. The CDR3 coding sequence is TGTGCCAGCAGCGGACAGGGGGAAATCTACAATGAGCAGTTCTTC. It codes for CASSGQGEIYNEQFF.